The clone carrying this TCR beta chain was counted a few times. Its antigen is not identified. Via MiXCR, TCRdb re-called the reads, giving one row per CDR3 protein. The sample consists of about 360,000 distinct CDR3 sequences, 18% of them appearing once. The data stem from a study of T cell repertoires in cytomegalovirus infection. Study overall: Public signatures in TCR beta pointed to CMV infection and matching HLA type. Study-wide findings and caveats: The ex vivo response showed dominance by HLA-C-restricted CMV-specific TCR beta clonotypes. There were carriers of CMV plus the relevant HLA, and cumulative public TCR beta family frequency identified them.

What was sequenced was PBMCs. The sequence was obtained from a human donor in good health (CMV status not recorded). Some clones in this sample may be carry-over from other donors' samples.

The CDR3 sequence: CASPPTGGNSPLHF. CDR3 coding DNA: TGTGCCAGCCCACCCACAGGGGGCAATTCACCCCTCCACTTT. The chain recombines TRBV2 with TRBJ1-6; 9 nucleotides align to TRBD1. V was pared by 8 bases and J by 7 bases, with 6 bases of the junction left unmatched. Germline values: CDR1 SNHLY, CDR2 FYNNEI. This CDR3 contains 14 residues.